This TCR gamma chain was retrieved from a study of gamma-delta T cells after stem cell transplantation. The germline V gene has CDR1 GITISATS and CDR2 ISYDGTV (reference sequence). With 3 bases clipped from V and 2 bases from J, the junction kept 7 bases outside the gene matches. This CDR3 is 18 amino acids long. TCRdb re-called the RT-PCR reads via CATT. The profile covers nearly 700 gamma-chain clones, with 11% appearing a single time and approximately 38% taken by the ten largest. The rearrangement joins TRGV9 to TRGJP. The source of this sequence is a human donor. It is not recorded whose cells these are; they may come from a transplant donor. Sequenced: gamma-delta T cells. The CDR3 DNA sequence: TGTGCCTTGTGGGAGCTACACAGGCAAGAGTTGGGCAAAAAAATCAAGGTATTT. It codes for CALWELHRQELGKKIKVF.